Included here is one T cell receptor beta chain sequence, with context. This entry belongs to a study of blood T cell repertoires in COVID-19. CDR3 length equals 13 residues. V was clipped by 1 base and J by 4 bases, with 6 bases between them. Germline V gene sequence: CDR1 SGHRS, CDR2 YFSETQ. Generated by immunoSEQ multiplex PCR, the TCRdb table keeps only in-frame clones and is missing some. The sample yields roughly 170,000 clones, approximately 87% seen once. The J gene is TRBJ1-5, the V gene TRBV5-1; no firm D call. Material: peripheral blood. This receptor was taken from a man in his sixties or seventies with active or convalescent COVID-19. The DNA of the CDR3 is TGCGCCAGCAGCTTGAGAGGGAATCAGCCCCAGCATTTT. Its protein is CASSLRGNQPQHF.